The rows below give T cell receptor beta chains drawn from one sample of a study of Tregs in tolerant kidney transplant recipients. Libraries were prepared by immunoSEQ multiplex PCR; TCRdb keeps only in-frame clonotypes and omits some of them. The table lists over 85,000 clones, over 85% of them singletons, with 0.46% in the top ten. This material consisted of CD4+ T cells from blood, taken before the transplant. The receptors derive from a human donor who received a combined kidney and bone marrow transplant. Each CDR3 is given with its conserved first and last residue. Fields, in order: CDR3 length, V gene, clone size, CDR3 protein. Part of the rows lack a size; the others show once, few, many or a class for expanded clones.

15 TRBV5-6 NA CASSLLTGGNTEAFF
17 TRBV7-2 NA CASRPSSGTSYADTQYF
13 TRBV5-6 NA CASSPQGAYGYTF
15 TRBV7-9 NA CASSPAASKLYEQYF
14 TRBV5-4 once CASSSGGGDYGYTF
20 TRBV5-1 NA CASSRRLLAGGPDGYNEQFF
16 TRBV5-4 once CASSHRKGTGAGELFF
18 TRBV5-1 NA CASSLGAGGQPANEKLFF
14 TRBV27 NA CASSLDRESYEQYF
15 TRBV7-9 few CASSLALTGKIEAFF
17 TRBV13 NA CASSLAVLAGDVNEQFF
14 TRBV7-2 NA CASSLGTTKETQYF
15 TRBV6-6 NA CASARARANTGELFF
14 TRBV7-2 NA CASRRQGGNSPLHF
14 TRBV27 NA CASSTLGGSYEQYF
17 TRBV4-3 NA CASSQVWSDNPYNEQFF
15 TRBV7-2 NA CASSSRQGSNQPQHF
14 TRBV30 NA CAWSVGGVGTEAFF
13 TRBV9 NA CASSVALGDTQYF
13 TRBV15 NA CATAGQNTDTQYF
18 TRBV5-1 NA CASSFTGLASSGQETQYF
14 TRBV27 NA CASSFALRSYEQYF
10 TRBV19 once CASTLNEQFF
14 TRBV30 NA CACGGTGGHQPQHF
14 TRBV11-3 NA CASSLGMSGQEAFF
14 TRBV4-1 NA CASSRQGGTDTQYF
19 TRBV5-6 NA CASSLKGQIRGSYNSPLHF
14 TRBV2 NA CASSEFGGDQPQHF
14 TRBV5-4 once CASSSSGVTDTQYF
11 TRBV20-1 NA CSAPKAETQYF
16 TRBV28 once CASSNRDRGQGTEAFF
14 TRBV5-1 NA CASSLDVTGYGYTF
11 TRBV29-1 NA CSVEYMYEQYF
14 TRBV2 NA CASSRLAGGYEQYF
12 TRBV30 NA CSYRPSTDTQYF
16 TRBV7-9 NA CASSRGTSGTRYEQYF
13 TRBV14 NA CASSGPARYEQYF
15 TRBV7-2 NA CASSLRGQPSYEQYF
15 TRBV19 NA CASSRAAVIYNEQFF
19 TRBV19 few CASSPNLGGIGLAKNIQYF
15 TRBV4-3 NA CASSRKQGGPYEQYF
16 TRBV7-2 NA CASRPHGTSGTETQYF
13 TRBV19 NA CASSLQVPHGYTF
16 TRBV5-1 once CASSGSRGEYTGELFF
15 TRBV7-3 once CASTPTGHNTGELFF
14 TRBV15 NA CATSREGRVGEQYF
17 TRBV4-1 NA CASSQDSSSWRTDTQYF
16 TRBV28 NA CASSLLGHKSTDTQYF
14 TRBV11-1 once CASSEGQSNQPQHF
15 TRBV6-5 NA CASRLSGNLYNEQFF